The T cell receptor (beta chain) under discussion was sequenced for a study of control samples from healthy donors and cancer patients. V was pared by 5 bases and J by 12 bases, with 17 bases between. CDR1 and CDR2 from the germline V gene are MNHEY and SVGEGT. There are 13 residues in the CDR3. Produced via immunoSEQ multiplex PCR; TCRdb's table is partial and in-frame only. Among about 150,000 clones, 70% to 90% were seen once, and the ten largest hold 1.7%. The TCR originated in a man younger than 35 in good health. V usage is TRBV6-2 or TRBV6-3 and J usage is TRBJ2-1; tentative D call: TRBD2 (5 bases). Sequenced input: blood. Here the CDR3 DNA reads TGTGCCAGCAGTAGCACCCCTCCTAGCTCGCAGTTCTTC. Protein sequence: CASSSTPPSSQFF.